These T cell receptor beta chains were read from a single sample in a study of post-analysis software for immune sequencing data. Using its own MiXCR run on the PCR reads, TCRdb lists one record per CDR3 protein. The table has about 820,000 distinct CDR3 sequences, approximately 50% seen once. Sequencing was performed on blood. The receptors were sampled from a girl aged 10-17 years with multiple sclerosis. The CDR3 runs from the conserved cysteine through the conserved F or W. D genes are given only for firm matches. Size tells how often a clone was seen (once, few, many) or the class of an expanded clone, and some rows leave it out.

j_call v_call clone_size d_call cdr3_aa
- TRBV12-3/TRBV12-4 - - CASSRQVGARRETQYF
TRBJ2-1 TRBV9 - - CASSVGGTYNGQFF
TRBJ2-7 TRBV2 - TRBD2 CASSALTTSGGRGQYF
TRBJ2-5 TRBV6-1 - - CASSELTQGERETQYF
TRBJ2-3 TRBV18 few TRBD2 CASSPIPSGSADTQYF
TRBJ1-2 TRBV4-1 - - CASSQDVGKDGYTF
TRBJ1-2 TRBV7-3 - TRBD1 CASSREQGDYGYTF
TRBJ1-1 TRBV5-1 - TRBD1 CASETGAGGEAFF
TRBJ1-1 TRBV29-1 - TRBD1 CSAGTPGTGGIMNTEAFF
TRBJ2-6 TRBV10-3 few - CAIGAGRDENVLTF
TRBJ2-1 TRBV20-1 - TRBD1 CSASVTGVSYNEQFF
- TRBV7-9 - TRBD1 CASSHGQGGETQYF
TRBJ2-3 TRBV10-3 - - CAISEPKGRLGADTQYF
TRBJ2-7 TRBV5-1 - - CASSIGRVPYEQYF
TRBJ2-7 TRBV7-6 - TRBD1 CASSVGRQGDPYEQYF
TRBJ2-7 TRBV6-5 - - CASSPRGQLNPYEQYF
TRBJ2-7 TRBV20-1 - TRBD2 CSARTSASSYEQYF
TRBJ1-1 TRBV20-1 - - CSASETLGTEAFF
TRBJ1-2 TRBV12-3/TRBV12-4 - - CASSFTVIRDGYTF
TRBJ2-3 TRBV6-5 - - CASSYSGMGRPDTQYF
TRBJ1-2 TRBV9 - - CAGSALGGYGYTF
TRBJ2-3 TRBV3-1 - - CASSQRTRSRRTDTQYF
TRBJ1-2 TRBV29-1 few - CSVEDPLIETDYGYTF
TRBJ2-7 TRBV10-3 few TRBD1 CAIRGHEGGPYEQYF
TRBJ2-7 TRBV7-3 - - CASSLGRTKYYEQYF
TRBJ2-7 TRBV20-1 many - CSASRGIGSYEQYF
TRBJ1-5 TRBV12-3/TRBV12-4 - TRBD1 CASRDRGTNQPQHF